A selection of T cell receptor beta chains follows, all from one sample in a study of shared clonotypes between healthy human individuals. Sequencing used immunoSEQ multiplex PCR; TCRdb keeps in-frame clones, though not all of them. The data hold roughly 1,600,000 clones, with approximately 98.5% observed a single time. Sequencing input: naive CD4+ T cells sorted from blood. The receptors shown here come from a man in his thirties or forties in good health. CDR3s include the opening cysteine and the closing phenylalanine or tryptophan. The order of the fields is CDR3 length, clone size, J gene, V gene, D gene, CDR3 protein, CDR3 DNA. D genes are given only for firm matches. Size values are once, few and many counts, or a class for expanded clones, and some rows have none.

length: 13; size: -; J: TRBJ2-3; V: TRBV7-2; D: -; CDR3: CASSSPSADTQYF; DNA: TGTGCCAGCAGCTCACCCTCAGCAGATACGCAGTATTTT
length: 15; size: -; J: TRBJ1-1; V: TRBV5-1; D: -; CDR3: CASSLDGRINTEAFF; DNA: TGCGCCAGCAGCTTGGACGGGAGGATCAACACTGAAGCTTTCTTT
length: 13; size: -; J: TRBJ1-2; V: TRBV5-1; D: TRBD1; CDR3: CASSRVNRGGYTF; DNA: TGCGCCAGCAGCCGTGTTAACAGGGGCGGCTACACCTTC
length: 15; size: -; J: TRBJ2-3; V: TRBV7-9; D: -; CDR3: CASSSARVASDTQYF; DNA: TGTGCCAGCAGCTCCGCCCGAGTAGCGTCAGATACGCAGTATTTT
length: 12; size: -; J: TRBJ2-7; V: TRBV2; D: -; CDR3: CASSEQGYEQYF; DNA: TGTGCCAGCAGCGAACAGGGTTACGAGCAGTACTTC
length: 15; size: once; J: TRBJ2-7; V: TRBV6-1; D: -; CDR3: CASSTRDRLGYEQYF; DNA: TGTGCCAGCAGTACGCGTGACAGGTTGGGTTACGAGCAGTACTTC
length: 11; size: -; J: TRBJ1-3; V: TRBV29-1; D: -; CDR3: CSGHGGNTIYF; DNA: TGCAGCGGTCATGGCGGAAACACCATATATTTT
length: 16; size: -; J: TRBJ2-2; V: TRBV18; D: -; CDR3: CASSPFVQGNTGELFF; DNA: TGTGCCAGCTCACCATTCGTACAGGGGAACACCGGGGAGCTGTTTTTT
length: 16; size: -; J: TRBJ2-2; V: TRBV27; D: -; CDR3: CASSKLATDGTGELFF; DNA: TGTGCCAGCAGTAAGCTAGCGACGGATGGGACCGGGGAGCTGTTTTTT
length: 15; size: once; J: TRBJ2-1; V: TRBV6-5; D: -; CDR3: CASSSQKAPLGEQFF; DNA: TGTGCCAGCAGTTCCCAAAAGGCCCCCTTGGGTGAGCAGTTCTTC
length: 17; size: -; J: TRBJ2-5; V: TRBV5-8; D: -; CDR3: CASSPGGRFGGQETQYF; DNA: TGTGCCAGCAGCCCTGGGGGGCGGTTTGGCGGGCAAGAGACCCAGTACTTC
length: 16; size: -; J: TRBJ2-1; V: TRBV5-1; D: TRBD1; CDR3: CASSLALTGGYNEQFF; DNA: TGCGCCAGCAGCTTGGCCTTAACAGGGGGCTACAATGAGCAGTTCTTC
length: 14; size: -; J: TRBJ1-2; V: TRBV7-2; D: -; CDR3: CASSLNGQLHGYTF; DNA: TGTGCCAGCAGCTTAAATGGGCAGCTCCATGGCTACACCTTC
length: 16; size: -; J: TRBJ2-1; V: TRBV28; D: -; CDR3: CASSRHGTSRYNEQFF; DNA: TGTGCCAGCAGTAGGCACGGGACATCGAGGTACAATGAGCAGTTCTTC
length: 16; size: -; J: TRBJ1-4; V: TRBV2; D: -; CDR3: CASSANRGVIGEKLFF; DNA: TGTGCCAGCAGTGCAAACCGTGGGGTAATTGGGGAAAAACTGTTTTTT
length: 16; size: -; J: TRBJ1-1; V: TRBV6-6; D: TRBD1; CDR3: CASRAGTGWVGTEAFF; DNA: TGTGCCAGCAGGGCCGGGACAGGGTGGGTAGGCACTGAAGCTTTCTTT
length: 15; size: -; J: TRBJ2-7; V: TRBV9; D: -; CDR3: CASSPSGQSSYEQYF; DNA: TGTGCCAGCAGCCCATCCGGACAGTCCTCCTACGAGCAGTACTTC
length: 13; size: -; J: TRBJ2-7; V: TRBV15; D: -; CDR3: CATSRDGGYEQYF; DNA: TGTGCCACCAGCAGAGATGGGGGGTACGAGCAGTACTTC
length: 15; size: -; J: TRBJ2-7; V: TRBV18; D: -; CDR3: CASSPLARSSYEQYF; DNA: TGTGCCAGCTCACCACTCGCCCGGAGCTCCTACGAGCAGTACTTC
length: 15; size: -; J: TRBJ2-5; V: TRBV9; D: TRBD2; CDR3: CASSTPRGGRETQYF; DNA: TGTGCCAGCAGCACCCCACGGGGGGGTCGGGAGACCCAGTACTTC
length: 11; size: -; J: TRBJ2-7; V: TRBV20-1; D: -; CDR3: CSAFDSYEQYF; DNA: TGCAGTGCCTTCGACAGCTACGAGCAGTACTTC
length: 12; size: -; J: TRBJ2-1; V: TRBV6-6; D: -; CDR3: CASSYSLPTQFF; DNA: TGTGCCAGCAGTTACAGTTTACCCACACAGTTCTTC
length: 19; size: -; J: TRBJ1-1; V: TRBV9; D: -; CDR3: CASSVNLNEAGGLGTEAFF; DNA: TGTGCCAGCAGCGTAAACCTAAACGAGGCGGGAGGGTTGGGCACTGAAGCTTTCTTT
length: 15; size: once; J: TRBJ2-1; V: TRBV5-1; D: -; CDR3: CASSSPGLQYNEQFF; DNA: TGCGCCAGCAGCTCGCCGGGACTCCAATACAATGAGCAGTTCTTC
length: 14; size: once; J: TRBJ2-7; V: TRBV10-3; D: -; CDR3: CAIRLGTGSGEQYF; DNA: TGTGCCATCAGACTCGGGACGGGGTCGGGGGAGCAGTACTTC
length: 16; size: -; J: TRBJ2-5; V: TRBV2; D: TRBD2; CDR3: CASSSASGRYQETQYF; DNA: TGTGCCAGCAGTTCCGCTAGCGGGAGGTACCAAGAGACCCAGTACTTC
length: 13; size: -; J: TRBJ2-2; V: TRBV5-6; D: -; CDR3: CASSSPATGELFF; DNA: TGTGCCAGCAGCTCCCCAGCAACCGGGGAGCTGTTTTTT
length: 12; size: -; J: TRBJ1-2; V: TRBV28; D: TRBD1; CDR3: CASRTGVYGYTF; DNA: TGTGCCAGCAGGACAGGGGTATATGGCTACACCTTC
length: 15; size: -; J: TRBJ2-6; V: TRBV5-1; D: -; CDR3: CASSLARVGANVLTF; DNA: TGCGCCAGCAGCTTGGCGCGGGTTGGGGCCAACGTCCTGACTTTC
length: 17; size: -; J: TRBJ2-1; V: TRBV27; D: TRBD2; CDR3: CASSLLSLGTSSYEQFF; DNA: TGTGCCAGCAGTTTGCTTTCCCTAGGGACTAGCAGCTATGAGCAGTTCTTC
length: 12; size: -; J: TRBJ2-1; V: TRBV6-5; D: -; CDR3: CASSKGGNEQFF; DNA: TGTGCCAGCAGTAAAGGAGGAAATGAGCAGTTCTTC
length: 15; size: -; J: TRBJ2-7; V: TRBV7-2; D: TRBD2; CDR3: CASSSLAGAGYEQYF; DNA: TGTGCCAGCAGCTCACTAGCGGGAGCAGGCTACGAGCAGTACTTC
length: 15; size: -; J: TRBJ2-3; V: TRBV30; D: -; CDR3: CAWSEKHFSTDTQYF; DNA: TGTGCCTGGAGTGAAAAACATTTTAGCACAGATACGCAGTATTTT
length: 16; size: -; J: TRBJ2-1; V: TRBV11-2; D: TRBD2; CDR3: CASSGVVLAGGDEQFF; DNA: TGTGCCAGCAGCGGAGTGGTACTAGCGGGAGGGGATGAGCAGTTCTTC
length: 13; size: -; J: TRBJ2-7; V: TRBV29-1; D: TRBD2; CDR3: CSVEGRLAHEQYF; DNA: TGCAGCGTGGAGGGGAGACTAGCCCACGAGCAGTACTTC
length: 15; size: -; J: TRBJ2-5; V: TRBV7-9; D: -; CDR3: CASSIPRTVQETQYF; DNA: TGTGCCAGCTCAATCCCCCGGACAGTCCAAGAGACCCAGTACTTC
length: 16; size: -; J: TRBJ2-7; V: TRBV5-1; D: -; CDR3: CASSLSGKSNSYEQYF; DNA: TGCGCCAGCAGCCTGTCTGGGAAATCTAACTCCTACGAGCAGTACTTC
length: 14; size: once; J: TRBJ2-1; V: TRBV2; D: -; CDR3: CASSGVSTYNEQFF; DNA: TGTGCCAGCAGTGGTGTATCCACCTACAATGAGCAGTTCTTC
length: 12; size: -; J: TRBJ1-2; V: TRBV7-9; D: -; CDR3: CASSREGYGYTF; DNA: TGTGCCAGCAGCCGGGAGGGCTATGGCTACACCTTC
length: 13; size: -; J: TRBJ2-7; V: TRBV28; D: -; CDR3: CASSADTPKEQYF; DNA: TGTGCCAGCAGTGCGGACACCCCTAAAGAGCAGTACTTC
length: 14; size: -; J: TRBJ1-1; V: TRBV7-9; D: -; CDR3: CASRPGQGNTEAFF; DNA: TGTGCCAGCAGACCGGGGCAGGGGAACACTGAAGCTTTCTTT
length: 16; size: -; J: TRBJ1-2; V: TRBV11-2; D: -; CDR3: CASSLGLAGMWHGYTF; DNA: TGTGCCAGCAGCTTAGGTTTGGCAGGGATGTGGCATGGCTACACCTTC
length: 13; size: -; J: TRBJ1-1; V: TRBV7-9; D: -; CDR3: CASSLTGVTEAFF; DNA: TGTGCCAGCAGCCTCACGGGGGTCACTGAAGCTTTCTTT
length: 14; size: -; J: TRBJ1-2; V: TRBV19; D: -; CDR3: CASSIDRGNYGYTF; DNA: TGTGCCAGTAGTATAGATCGCGGTAACTATGGCTACACCTTC
length: 17; size: -; J: TRBJ2-1; V: TRBV7-9; D: TRBD2; CDR3: CASSRGLAGSAYNEQFF; DNA: TGTGCCAGCAGCCGGGGACTAGCGGGGAGCGCCTACAATGAGCAGTTCTTC
length: 16; size: -; J: TRBJ2-3; V: TRBV5-4; D: -; CDR3: CASSLGRSRGTDTQYF; DNA: TGTGCCAGCAGCTTGGGGCGAAGTAGGGGTACAGATACGCAGTATTTT
length: 16; size: -; J: TRBJ2-2; V: TRBV29-1; D: TRBD2; CDR3: CSVRLPTSENTGELFF; DNA: TGCAGCGTTCGTCTTCCGACTAGCGAGAACACCGGGGAGCTGTTTTTT
length: 13; size: -; J: TRBJ1-1; V: TRBV9; D: -; CDR3: CASSRKPNTEAFF; DNA: TGTGCCAGCAGCAGGAAACCAAACACTGAAGCTTTCTTT
length: 17; size: -; J: TRBJ2-1; V: TRBV18; D: TRBD1; CDR3: CASSLGRGQGPDNEQFF; DNA: TGTGCCAGCTCACTAGGCCGGGGACAGGGTCCCGACAATGAGCAGTTCTTC
length: 16; size: -; J: TRBJ2-2; V: TRBV10-1; D: TRBD1; CDR3: CASSEADRGNTGELFF; DNA: TGCGCCAGCAGTGAGGCTGACAGGGGGAACACCGGGGAGCTGTTTTTT
length: 14; size: -; J: TRBJ1-2; V: TRBV7-9; D: -; CDR3: CASSSEWGRDGYTF; DNA: TGTGCCAGCAGCTCCGAATGGGGTAGGGATGGCTACACCTTC
length: 15; size: -; J: TRBJ1-5; V: TRBV10-3; D: -; CDR3: CAISESTIRNQPQHF; DNA: TGTGCCATCAGTGAGTCTACGATACGCAATCAGCCCCAGCATTTT
length: 14; size: -; J: TRBJ1-2; V: TRBV6-5; D: -; CDR3: CASSYSTLGTGYTF; DNA: TGTGCCAGCAGTTACTCCACACTAGGGACCGGCTACACCTTC
length: 13; size: -; J: TRBJ2-1; V: TRBV11-3; D: -; CDR3: CASSPTAYNEQFF; DNA: TGTGCCAGCAGCCCGACAGCCTACAATGAGCAGTTCTTC
length: 15; size: -; J: TRBJ2-7; V: TRBV5-1; D: -; CDR3: CASSLVDPVSSEQYF; DNA: TGCGCCAGCAGCTTGGTTGACCCTGTTTCCTCCGAGCAGTACTTC